This T cell receptor (beta chain) was identified in a study of shared clonotypes between healthy human individuals. Concerning this clone itself: Its specificity is unknown.

Investigators spread the genomic DNA of each subset evenly over several immunoSEQ plates. TCRdb's table, derived via immunoSEQ multiplex PCR, lists solely in-frame clones and lacks some. The sample contains over 1.4 million clones, roughly 96% of which appear only once. In germline, CDR1 is MDHEN, CDR2 SYDVKM. Between the trimmed V and J ends, which lost 9 bases and 1 base, there was a span of 14 bases. This CDR3 comprises 14 residues. Negatively enriched CD4+ T cells were divided by CD45RA into naive and memory. Study findings and constraints: Generation probabilities were higher for clonotypes shared across all four sorted-subset donors than for unshared ones. The low donor count limited represented genetic and exposure-history diversity.

The TCR originated in a man aged 25-45 years in good health. The chain recombines TRBV28 with TRBJ2-3; D is uncertain. The specimen sequenced was naive CD4+ T cells sorted from blood. Subset here: CD45RA+ positively selected. The CDR3 sequence: CASGKLLGTDTQYF. Written as DNA, the CDR3 is TGTGCCAGTGGGAAGCTGCTTGGCACAGATACGCAGTATTTT. Full variable domain (outside the CDR3, taken from reference TRBV28 and TRBJ2-3): DVKVTQSSRYLVKRTGEKVFLECVQDMDHENMFWYRQDPGLGLRLIYFSYDVKMKEKGDIPEGYSVSREKKERFSLILESASTNQTSMYLCASGKLLGTDTQYFGPGTRLTVL.